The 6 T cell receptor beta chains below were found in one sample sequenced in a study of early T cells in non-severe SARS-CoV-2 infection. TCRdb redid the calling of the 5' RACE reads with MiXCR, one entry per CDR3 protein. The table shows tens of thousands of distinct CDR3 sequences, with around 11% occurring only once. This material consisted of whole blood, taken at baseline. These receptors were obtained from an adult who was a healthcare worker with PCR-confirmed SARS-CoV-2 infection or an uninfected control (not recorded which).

As DNA, the CDR3 is TGTGCCAGCAGTTACTCGGCGCAGCTGAACACCGGGGAGCTGTTTTTT. It encodes CASSYSAQLNTGELFF. V is TRBV6-5 and J is TRBJ2-2; D is undetermined. V gave up 0 bases and J gave up 1 base, with 9 bases separating them. The CDR3 runs 16 residues. Germline loops: CDR1 MNHEY, CDR2 SVGAGI.

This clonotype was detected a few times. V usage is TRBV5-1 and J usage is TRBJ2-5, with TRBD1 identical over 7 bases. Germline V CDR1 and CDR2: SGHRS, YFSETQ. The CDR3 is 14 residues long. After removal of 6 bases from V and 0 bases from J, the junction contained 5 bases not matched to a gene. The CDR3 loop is CASTGQTYQETQYF. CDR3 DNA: TGCGCCAGCACGGGACAGACTTACCAAGAGACCCAGTACTTC. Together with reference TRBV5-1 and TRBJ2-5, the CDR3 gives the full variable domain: KAGVTQTPRYLIKTRGQQVTLSCSPISGHRSVSWYQQTPGQGLQFLFEYFSETQRNKGNFPGRFSGRQFSNSRSEMNVSTLELGDSALYLCASTGQTYQETQYFGPGTRLLVL.

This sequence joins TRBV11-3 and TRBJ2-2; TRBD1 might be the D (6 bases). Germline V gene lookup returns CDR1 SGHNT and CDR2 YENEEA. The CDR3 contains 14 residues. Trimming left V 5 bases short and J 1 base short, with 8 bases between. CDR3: CASSPDRNTGELFF. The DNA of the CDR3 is TGTGCCAGCAGCCCGGACAGGAACACCGGGGAGCTGTTTTTT.

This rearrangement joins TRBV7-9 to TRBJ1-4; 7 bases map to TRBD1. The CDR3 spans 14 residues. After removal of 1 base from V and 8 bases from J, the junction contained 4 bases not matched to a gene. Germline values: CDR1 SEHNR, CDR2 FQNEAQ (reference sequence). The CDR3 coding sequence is TGTGCCAGCAGCTTAGGACAGGGTGGCGAAAAACTGTTTTTT. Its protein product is CASSLGQGGEKLFF.

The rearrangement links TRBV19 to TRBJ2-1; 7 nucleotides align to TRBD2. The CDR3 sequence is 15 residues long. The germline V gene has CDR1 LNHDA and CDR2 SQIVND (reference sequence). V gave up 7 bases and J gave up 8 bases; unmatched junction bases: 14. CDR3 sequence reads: CASTRDQSSGDEQFF. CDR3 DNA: TGTGCCAGTACCCGCGACCAATCTAGCGGCGATGAGCAGTTCTTC.

CDR3 sequence (DNA): TGTGCCAGTAGCGACCGCCCCCGGGGCAATCAGCCCCAGCATTTT. This sequence encodes CASSDRPRGNQPQHF. The rearrangement links TRBV19 to TRBJ1-5; D is unresolved. The V and J ends lost 6 bases and 2 bases respectively, with 14 bases between them. Germline V CDR1 and CDR2: LNHDA, SQIVND (reference sequence). The CDR3 has 15 amino acids.